These 14 T cell receptor beta chains originate from one sample sequenced in a study of OX40 agonist ivuxolimab in advanced cancers. Produced via immunoSEQ multiplex PCR; TCRdb's table is partial and in-frame only. The profile shows 100,000 to 150,000 clones, roughly 92% of them singletons. The material was CD4+ or CD8+ T cells sorted from blood, obtained in a trial of the OX40 agonist ivuxolimab. Every receptor here comes from an adult with an advanced solid tumor such as melanoma, head and neck, liver or kidney cancer.

This CDR3 reads CATSRGGAAQPQHF. Written as DNA, the CDR3 is TGTGCCACCAGCAGAGGAGGGGCTGCTCAGCCCCAGCATTTT. The genes are TRBV15 and TRBJ1-5; D is possibly TRBD1 (5 bases). This CDR3 is built from 14 residues. V shed 1 base and J shed 6 bases, with 10 bases lying between them. Per germline, CDR1 LNHNV and CDR2 YYDKDF (reference sequence). The complete variable domain, with remaining parts taken from reference TRBV15 and TRBJ1-5, reads DAMVIQNPRYQVTQFGKPVTLSCSQTLNHNVMYWYQQKSSQAPKLLFHYYDKDFNNEADTPDNFQSRRPNTSFCFLDIRSPGLGDTAMYLCATSRGGAAQPQHFGDGTRLSIL.

The V and J genes are TRBV5-1 and TRBJ2-4; 10 bases align to TRBD1. Germline CDR1 and CDR2: SGHRS and YFSETQ. V was clipped by 2 bases and J by 3 bases; unmatched bases: 2. This CDR3 is 15 amino acids long. The CDR3 nucleotides read TGCGCCAGCAGCTTAGGACAGGGGGACAAAAACATTCAGTACTTC. Residues: CASSLGQGDKNIQYF.

The V gene is TRBV7-8, the J gene TRBJ1-2, with TRBD1 matching 9 bases. Germline CDR1 SGHVS, CDR2 FQNEAQ. The J segment lost 11 bases and the V segment lost 1 base, leaving 8 bases of the junction unmatched. The length of the CDR3 is 14 residues. The CDR3 nucleotides read TGTGCCAGCAGCTTAGTCCTTGAGGACAGGGGTTACACCTTC. Residues: CASSLVLEDRGYTF.

A single count supports this clone. This rearrangement joins TRBV30 to TRBJ1-5; 7 positions match TRBD1. The CDR3 is 13 amino acids. J gave up 6 bases and V 6 bases, and 8 bases lay outside the gene matches. Germline V lookup: CDR1 GTSNPN, CDR2 SVGIG (reference sequence). CDR3: CACKTGTLQPQHF. The CDR3 DNA follows: TGTGCCTGTAAGACAGGGACTCTTCAGCCCCAGCATTTT.

This chain links TRBV19 with TRBJ2-7, with 8 bases fitting TRBD1. There are 16 residues in the CDR3. The J segment lost 1 base and the V segment lost 4 bases, leaving 9 bases of the junction unmatched. Germline loops: CDR1 LNHDA, CDR2 SQIVND (reference sequence). The CDR3 reads CASSTDGQGGSYEQYF. The DNA for the CDR3 is TGTGCCAGTAGTACCGACGGACAGGGTGGGTCCTACGAGCAGTACTTC.

The CDR3 here is CASRGTGPYEQYF. The CDR3 region has the DNA TGCGCCAGCAGGGGGACAGGCCCCTACGAGCAGTACTTC. The chain couples TRBV10-2 to TRBJ2-7; 8 bases are a match to TRBD1. Trimming took 6 bases from V and 2 from J; bases not matched to a gene: 3. This CDR3 region has 13 residues. In germline, CDR1 is WSHSY, CDR2 SAAADI.

The chain carries TRBV19 and TRBJ2-7; D possibly corresponds to TRBD2 (5 bases). CDR1 and CDR2 (germline): LNHDA, SQIVND (reference sequence). This CDR3 is 15 amino acids long. V was cut by 0 bases and J by 4 bases, with 13 bases left in between. In DNA, the CDR3 is TGTGCCAGTAGTATAGACCGAGGACTGGGTTACGAGCAGTACTTC. This encodes CASSIDRGLGYEQYF.

Here the CDR3 reads CASSPSAGDQPQHF. In nucleotides, the CDR3 is TGTGCCAGCTCACCATCGGCAGGGGATCAGCCCCAGCATTTT. This chain connects TRBV18 to TRBJ1-5; D perhaps matches TRBD1 (6 bases). Germline V gives CDR1 KGHSH, CDR2 LQKENI. Trimming removed 2 bases from V and 5 bases from J, with 10 bases in between. This CDR3 is built from 14 residues.

This chain connects TRBV11-2 to TRBJ2-3, with D unresolved. The CDR3 has 13 amino acids. V lost 2 bases and J 1 base, leaving 4 bases between the germline ends. The germline V gene has CDR1 SGHAT and CDR2 FQNNGV. CDR3 loop: CASSLTGTDTQYF. Written as DNA, the CDR3 is TGTGCCAGCAGCTTAACGGGCACAGATACGCAGTATTTT.

The chain uses TRBV19 and TRBJ1-2; 11 bases are a match to TRBD1. Germline V lookup: CDR1 LNHDA, CDR2 SQIVND (reference sequence). V trimming: 7 bases; J trimming: 3 bases; junction bases outside the gene matches: 10. The CDR3 runs to 16 residues. CDR3 sequence: CASIPELGQGDYGYTF. Written as DNA, the CDR3 is TGTGCCAGTATTCCCGAGTTGGGACAGGGGGACTATGGCTACACCTTC. The full variable domain, completed using reference TRBV19 and TRBJ1-2, is DGGITQSPKYLFRKEGQNVTLSCEQNLNHDAMYWYRQDPGQGLRLIYYSQIVNDFQKGDIAEGYSVSREKKESFPLTVTSAQKNPTAFYLCASIPELGQGDYGYTFGSGTRLTVV.

This clone was detected once. The chain combines TRBV27 with TRBJ1-1, with D possibly being TRBD1 (6 bases). Trimming removed 3 bases from V and 10 bases from J, with 18 bases in between. Germline lookup yields CDR1 MNHEY and CDR2 SMNVEV (reference sequence). The CDR3 runs to 14 residues. CDR3 protein: CASSFERGREGAFF. For the CDR3, the DNA is TGTGCCAGCAGTTTTGAGAGGGGGAGAGAGGGAGCTTTCTTT.

The chain carries TRBV4-1 and TRBJ1-3, with TRBD1 matching 7 bases. Losses at the gene ends were 2 bases for V and 4 bases for J; bases not matched to a gene: 8. Germline V gene lookup returns CDR1 MGHRA and CDR2 YSYEKL. This CDR3 has 16 residues. CDR3 coding DNA: TGCGCCAGCAGCCAAAACGAGGGGGCACGCGGAAACACCATATATTTT. This sequence encodes CASSQNEGARGNTIYF.

CDR3 sequence: CASSFQPNTEAFF. CDR3 DNA: TGTGCCAGCAGCTTTCAGCCGAACACTGAAGCTTTCTTT. The V gene is TRBV7-9, the J gene TRBJ1-1; unclear D gene. The CDR3 spans 13 residues. Germline V gives CDR1 SEHNR, CDR2 FQNEAQ (reference sequence). Trimming took 3 bases from V and 1 from J, leaving 6 bases between them.

The CDR3 sequence is CASSLGPSAQLSNYGYTF. CDR3 DNA sequence: TGCGCCAGCAGCTTGGGCCCCTCCGCTCAGTTGTCAAACTATGGCTACACCTTC. The V gene is TRBV5-1, the J gene TRBJ1-2, with unresolved D. Germline V CDR1 and CDR2: SGHRS, YFSETQ. The CDR3 contains 18 residues. The V and J ends lost 0 bases and 2 bases respectively, with 20 bases between them.